The clone carrying this T cell receptor (beta chain) was observed a handful of times. Its antigen is unknown. Sequenced by immunoSEQ multiplex PCR; TCRdb stores in-frame clones only, minus some. The sample contains roughly 760,000 clones, around 72% of which appear only once. This entry comes from a study of shared clonotypes between healthy human individuals. General study points: The study drew on few donors, limiting represented genetic and exposure-history diversity.

The germline V gene has CDR1 GTSNPN and CDR2 SVGIG (reference sequence). The ends were cut back, 1 base at V and 1 base at J, with 7 bases in the middle. This CDR3 region has 13 residues. Donors comprised healthy HIV-negative adults lacking recent acute infections or vaccinations. V is TRBV30 and J is TRBJ1-1; no reliable D call. Sequencing was carried out using memory CD4+ T cells sorted from blood. As to subset: CD45RA-negative fraction. This sequence originates from a woman in her 30s in good health. This CDR3 is CAWSASRNTEAFF. The DNA of the CDR3 is TGTGCCTGGAGTGCTTCGAGGAACACTGAAGCTTTCTTT.